A selection of T cell receptor beta chains follows, all from one sample in a study of T-cell reconstitution after alpha-beta-depleted transplantation in children. Via MiXCR, TCRdb re-called the PCR reads, giving one row per CDR3 protein. The sample lists 440,000 or so distinct CDR3 sequences; roughly two fifths were seen once. The specimen was PBMCs, collected before TCRalphabeta/CD19-depleted stem cell transplant. The receptors here all came from a girl aged 2 to 10 with aplastic anemia, due to receive a stem cell transplant. The CDR3 runs from the conserved cysteine through the conserved F or W. The D gene is left open where the match is weak. A row's size may be missing; if present it is once, few, many or a size class.

TRBV6-5,.,TRBJ2-4,.,CASSYTRENIQYF,TGTGCCAGCAGTTATACCAGAGAAAACATTCAGTACTTC
TRBV3-1,.,TRBJ1-4,many,CASSQGLPDPSKEKLFF,TGTGCCAGCAGCCAAGGTCTACCCGACCCATCGAAAGAAAAACTGTTTTTT
TRBV2,.,TRBJ2-3,few,CASRPTAGYTDTQYF,TGTGCCAGCAGACCTACAGCCGGTTACACAGATACGCAGTATTTT
TRBV5-5,TRBD2,TRBJ2-3,many,CASSLVSGRSTDTQYF,TGTGCCAGCAGCTTAGTATCCGGGAGGAGCACAGATACGCAGTATTTT
TRBV12-3/TRBV12-4,.,TRBJ1-2,.,CASSLGAGKGYGYTF,TGTGCCAGCAGCTTGGGGGCAGGGAAAGGCTATGGCTACACCTTC
TRBV20-1,.,TRBJ2-1,few,CSATRDGYNEQFF,TGCAGTGCTACGCGGGACGGTTACAATGAGCAGTTCTTC
TRBV5-1,TRBD2,TRBJ2-5,.,CASSLSGIPSGVTQYF,TGCGCCAGCAGCTTAAGCGGGATCCCCAGTGGGGTGACCCAGTACTTC
TRBV12-3/TRBV12-4,TRBD2,TRBJ2-1,few,CASSFSLAGGNEQFF,TGTGCCAGCAGTTTTTCGCTAGCGGGAGGGAATGAGCAGTTCTTC
TRBV6-5,.,TRBJ1-2,few,CASSSQEIYGYTF,TGTGCCAGCAGTTCACAGGAGATCTATGGCTACACCTTC
TRBV9,TRBD2,TRBJ2-7,.,CASSVRTSGPEQYF,TGTGCCAGCAGCGTAAGGACTAGCGGGCCCGAGCAGTACTTC
TRBV7-6,TRBD2,TRBJ2-3,.,CASSPNLGLEWGTDTQYF,TGTGCCAGCAGTCCCAATTTAGGACTAGAGTGGGGGACAGATACGCAGTATTTT
TRBV6-1,.,TRBJ2-1,.,CASSRQDYNEQFF,TGTGCCAGCAGTAGACAGGACTACAATGAGCAGTTCTTC
TRBV21-1,.,TRBJ2-1,.,CASSNSGGTLHPSNEQFF,TGTGCCAGCAGCAATAGCGGGGGGACCCTACATCCCTCCAATGAGCAGTTCTTC
TRBV29-1,TRBD1,TRBJ1-1,once,CSVLDRTDNTEAFF,TGCAGCGTCCTGGACAGGACCGACAACACTGAAGCTTTCTTT
TRBV5-8,TRBD2,TRBJ2-7,.,CASKPGLTTYEQYF,TGTGCCAGCAAGCCGGGACTAACGACCTACGAGCAGTACTTC
TRBV7-2,TRBD1,TRBJ2-7,.,CASSLAGTGPNEQYF,TGTGCCAGCAGCTTAGCGGGGACAGGGCCCAACGAGCAGTACTTC
TRBV6-1,.,TRBJ1-2,few,CASSEEVAPLGYGYTF,TGTGCCAGCAGTGAAGAGGTCGCTCCCCTCGGGTATGGCTACACCTTC
TRBV29-1,TRBD1,TRBJ1-5,medium-sized,CSVTTDRASNQPQHF,TGCAGCGTTACCACCGACAGGGCCTCTAATCAGCCCCAGCATTTT
TRBV27,.,TRBJ1-1,few,CASSLAGNMNTEAFF,TGTGCCAGCAGTTTGGCAGGGAATATGAACACTGAAGCTTTCTTT
TRBV12-3/TRBV12-4,.,TRBJ1-2,.,CASSYPLLRGYTF,TGTGCCAGCAGCTACCCACTACTACGTGGCTACACCTTC
TRBV20-1,TRBD2,TRBJ2-3,few,CSARDPRGRGMYF,TGCAGTGCTAGAGATCCGCGCGGGAGGGGCATGTATTTT
TRBV10-2,.,TRBJ1-2,few,CASTHEDKIYGYTF,TGCGCCAGCACCCACGAGGACAAAATCTATGGCTACACCTTC
TRBV7-2,TRBD2,TRBJ2-2,many,CASSPRLAGRTGELFF,TGTGCCAGCAGCCCCCGACTAGCGGGACGTACCGGGGAGCTGTTTTTT
TRBV3-1,TRBD2,TRBJ2-1,few,CASSQDWSGSPENEQFF,TGTGCCAGCAGCCAAGATTGGAGCGGGAGTCCCGAAAATGAGCAGTTCTTC
TRBV28,TRBD1,TRBJ2-7,.,CASSFLRDRLNYEQYF,TGTGCCAGCAGTTTTCTTCGGGACAGGCTCAACTACGAGCAGTACTTC
TRBV9,TRBD1,TRBJ1-2,.,CVSSDTTGGNGYTF,TGTGTCAGCAGCGACACGACAGGGGGCAATGGCTACACCTTC
TRBV11-2,.,TRBJ2-2,few,CASSLDIGQSHTGELFF,TGTGCCAGCAGCTTAGATATCGGGCAGTCCCACACCGGGGAGCTGTTTTTT
TRBV6-1,.,TRBJ2-7,.,CASSGVGASYEQYF,TGTGCCAGCAGTGGGGTAGGGGCGTCCTACGAGCAGTACTTC
TRBV18,.,TRBJ1-1,.,CASATNTEAFF,TGTGCCAGCGCTACAAACACTGAAGCTTTCTTT
TRBV11-2,.,TRBJ2-2,.,CASSLLRGRGAGELFF,TGTGCCAGCAGCTTATTAAGGGGTCGTGGGGCCGGGGAGCTGTTTTTT
TRBV7-3,TRBD2,TRBJ2-5,.,CASSLKAGVGETQYF,TGTGCCAGCAGCTTAAAAGCGGGAGTCGGAGAGACCCAGTACTTC
TRBV19,TRBD1,TRBJ1-2,few,CATATGLNGYTF,TGTGCCACCGCGACAGGGTTAAATGGCTACACCTTC
TRBV29-1,TRBD1,TRBJ1-2,many,CSVDPGQFYGYTF,TGCAGCGTTGATCCGGGACAGTTCTATGGCTACACCTTC
TRBV4-1,TRBD1,TRBJ2-7,.,CASSQEGGHSYEQYF,TGCGCCAGCAGCCAAGAAGGGGGCCACTCCTACGAGCAGTACTTC
TRBV5-1,.,TRBJ2-1,many,CASSFGEAGDEQFF,TGCGCCAGCAGCTTTGGCGAAGCCGGCGATGAGCAGTTCTTC
TRBV5-1,TRBD2,TRBJ2-1,few,CASSFLTSGYDNEQFF,TGCGCCAGCAGCTTCTTGACTAGCGGCTACGACAATGAGCAGTTCTTC
TRBV20-1,TRBD2,TRBJ2-3,.,CSAPELAGGIDTQYF,TGCAGTGCCCCCGAACTAGCGGGAGGCATAGATACGCAGTATTTT
TRBV9,.,TRBJ2-1,many,CASTLTPSAEQFF,TGTGCCAGCACCCTTACCCCTAGCGCCGAGCAGTTCTTC
TRBV5-1,TRBD2,TRBJ2-3,.,CASSLSPRASGRLDTQYF,TGCGCCAGCAGCTTGAGCCCCCGGGCTAGCGGGAGATTAGATACGCAGTATTTT
TRBV28,.,TRBJ2-3,many,CASSLQGFTDTQYF,TGTGCCAGCAGTTTACAGGGTTTCACAGATACGCAGTATTTT
TRBV11-2,.,TRBJ1-3,.,CASRKPATNSGNTIYF,TGTGCCAGCAGAAAGCCGGCCACCAACTCTGGAAACACCATATATTTT
TRBV10-3,.,TRBJ2-1,.,CAISESKVLTPSSYNEQFF,TGTGCCATCAGTGAGTCGAAAGTCCTCACGCCAAGCTCCTACAATGAGCAGTTCTTC
TRBV6-5,TRBD2,TRBJ2-1,.,CASSYYTSGRVNNEQFF,TGTGCCAGCAGTTATTATACTAGCGGGAGGGTCAACAATGAGCAGTTCTTC
TRBV12-3/TRBV12-4,.,TRBJ2-2,few,CASSTRGANTGELFF,TGTGCCAGCAGCACTAGGGGGGCGAACACCGGGGAGCTGTTTTTT
TRBV27,.,TRBJ2-7,.,CASSLTLKTRGEQYF,TGTGCCAGCAGTTTAACCTTAAAGACTAGAGGCGAGCAGTACTTC
TRBV5-1,.,TRBJ2-3,many,CASSLEYGGYTDTQYF,TGCGCCAGCAGCTTGGAGTACGGCGGATACACAGATACGCAGTATTTT
TRBV10-3,.,TRBJ2-3,many,CAISESTRDTDTQYF,TGTGCCATCAGTGAGTCGACGAGGGACACAGATACGCAGTATTTT
TRBV12-3/TRBV12-4,.,TRBJ1-1,.,CASSQRVTEAFF,TGTGCCAGCAGCCAAAGGGTGACTGAGGCTTTCTTT
TRBV20-1,TRBD1,TRBJ2-1,.,CSLTGAYNEQFF,TGCAGTCTGACAGGGGCCTACAATGAGCAGTTCTTC
TRBV3-1,.,TRBJ2-1,.,CASSQDATSSPKFF,TGTGCCAGCAGCCAAGATGCTACTAGCAGTCCTAAGTTCTTC
TRBV28,.,TRBJ2-5,.,CASSLRTGLHHF,TGTGCCAGCAGTTTGCGAACAGGGCTCCATCACTTC
TRBV27,.,TRBJ1-5,.,CASSLSREREPQHF,TGTGCCAGCAGTTTAAGCAGGGAGCGTGAGCCCCAGCATTTT
TRBV7-2,TRBD1,TRBJ1-1,few,CASSAAGTGITEAFF,TGTGCCAGCAGCGCCGCCGGGACAGGGATCACTGAAGCTTTCTTT
TRBV27,.,TRBJ2-5,.,CASSFTRSGETQYF,TGTGCCAGCAGTTTCACTAGAAGCGGGGAGACCCAGTACTTC
TRBV15,.,TRBJ2-5,.,CATSTQGRKETQYF,TGTGCCACCAGCACTCAGGGGAGGAAGGAGACCCAGTACTTC